Below, 29 T cell receptor beta chains from the same sample are listed, as sequenced in a study of T cell responses to AZD1222 COVID-19 vaccine. Using immunoSEQ multiplex PCR, the repertoire was profiled, and TCRdb retains in-frame clones only, with some absent. The data contain approximately 81,000 clones, 83% of them singletons. The input for sequencing was peripheral blood, taken 28 days after the second AZD1222 dose. These receptors were collected from an adult who received the AZD1222 COVID-19 vaccine.

This clone turned up a few times. The chain recombines TRBV4-3 with TRBJ2-1, with TRBD1 matching 9 bases. Germline assignment: CDR1 LGHNA and CDR2 YSLEER. The CDR3 runs 16 residues. J gave up 9 bases and V 0 bases, and 9 bases lay outside the gene matches. The DNA of the CDR3 is TGCGCCAGCAGCCAAGATTACAGGGGGCTGAGCAGTGAGCAGTTCTTC. Translated, it gives CASSQDYRGLSSEQFF.

The chain couples TRBV7-9 to TRBJ2-5; D assignment may be TRBD1 or TRBD2 (6 bases each). The CDR3 runs 15 residues. In germline, CDR1 is SEHNR, CDR2 FQNEAQ (reference sequence). V lost 3 bases and J 1 base, leaving 12 bases between the germline ends. The CDR3 here is CASSLGAGFQETQYF. The CDR3 nucleotides read TGTGCCAGCAGCTTGGGGGCGGGGTTCCAAGAGACCCAGTACTTC. Drawing the rest from reference TRBV7-9 and TRBJ2-5, the complete variable domain is DTGVSQNPRHKITKRGQNVTFRCDPISEHNRLYWYRQTLGQGPEFLTYFQNEAQLEKSRLLSDRFSAERPKGSFSTLEIQRTEQGDSAMYLCASSLGAGFQETQYFGPGTRLLVL.

The rearrangement uses TRBV6-5 and TRBJ1-5; D gene uncertain. This CDR3 is built from 13 residues. Looked up from germline, CDR1 is MNHEY and CDR2 is SVGAGI. V lost 2 bases and J 6 bases, leaving 8 bases between the germline ends. CDR3 sequence reads: CASSYGRTQPQHF. The CDR3 nucleotides read TGTGCCAGCAGTTACGGTCGAACTCAGCCCCAGCATTTT.

The genes are TRBV5-4 and TRBJ1-2; D possibly corresponds to TRBD1 (5 bases). Germline CDR1 SGHNT, CDR2 YYREEE (reference sequence). With 4 bases removed from V and 3 bases from J, the gap between germline ends came to 13 bases. This CDR3 spans 14 amino acids. The CDR3 nucleotides read TGTGCCAGCAGCATCGGGACCTCTGACTATGGCTACACCTTC. This sequence encodes CASSIGTSDYGYTF.

The chain joins TRBV5-1 to TRBJ1-1, with D perhaps TRBD1 (5 bases). CDR1 and CDR2 (germline): SGHRS, YFSETQ. V lost 0 bases, J lost 3 bases, and 9 bases lay in between. The CDR3 has 14 amino acids. The CDR3 region has the DNA TGCGCCAGCAGCTTGGATGGGGGGGACACTGAAGCTTTCTTT. Protein: CASSLDGGDTEAFF.

The genes are TRBV7-9 and TRBJ1-3; D unresolved. CDR1 SEHNR and CDR2 FQNEAQ come from the germline V gene (reference sequence). This CDR3 region has 11 residues. With 4 bases removed from V and 5 bases from J, the gap between germline ends came to 3 bases. The CDR3 region is CASSSRNTIYF. The CDR3 nucleotides are TGTGCCAGCAGCTCCAGAAACACCATATATTTT.

The genes are TRBV10-3 and TRBJ2-6; 11 nucleotides align to TRBD1. V lost 2 bases, J lost 1 base, and 4 bases stayed unmatched. The CDR3 consists of 18 residues. Germline loops: CDR1 ENHRY, CDR2 SYGVKD. Here the CDR3 DNA reads TGTGCCATCAGTGAGCCGGGGACAGGGGGTTCTGGGGCCAACGTCCTGACTTTC. Its translation: CAISEPGTGGSGANVLTF.

The CDR3 nucleotides read TGTGCCAGCACCGTCCTGGGACTAGCGCCGAACACCGGGGAGCTGTTTTTT. Protein product: CASTVLGLAPNTGELFF. The V call is TRBV3-1 (or the pseudogene TRBV3-2), the J call TRBJ2-2, with TRBD2 matching 10 bases. CDR1 is LGHDT and CDR2 is YNNKEL in the germline V gene (reference sequence). CDR3 size: 17 residues. The ends lost 7 bases at V and 0 bases at J; junction bases unmatched: 8.

DNA for the CDR3: TGTGCCAGTAGTAGTGGACTAGCGGGAGACGCAGATACGCAGTATTTT. This gives the protein CASSSGLAGDADTQYF. The V and J genes are TRBV19 and TRBJ2-3; 13 bases are shared with TRBD2. J was trimmed by 4 bases and V by 4 bases; bases with no gene match: 5. The CDR3 is 16 residues long. Per the germline V gene, CDR1 is LNHDA and CDR2 is SQIVND (reference sequence).

The chain combines TRBV5-1 with TRBJ2-7; 7 nucleotides line up with TRBD2. The germline V gene encodes CDR1 SGHRS and CDR2 YFSETQ. After removal of 4 bases from V and 6 bases from J, the junction contained 13 bases not matched to a gene. The CDR3 consists of 15 residues. CDR3 nucleotide sequence: TGCGCCAGCAGCATCCTACCGGGGACGGGAGGCGAGCAGTACTTC. Encoded protein: CASSILPGTGGEQYF.

The V call is TRBV9, the J call TRBJ2-1; D may be TRBD2 (5 bases). Deletions cut 3 bases from V and 5 bases from J, with 12 bases between. Per the germline V gene, CDR1 is SGDLS and CDR2 is YYNGEE. The CDR3 sequence is 14 residues long. This CDR3 reads CASSAPRGNNEQFF. The CDR3 nucleotides read TGTGCCAGCAGCGCACCTCGGGGTAACAATGAGCAGTTCTTC.

V gene TRBV28 combines with J gene TRBJ1-1; no reliable D call. Germline V lookup: CDR1 MDHEN, CDR2 SYDVKM. There are 14 residues in the CDR3. The V and J ends lost 5 bases and 0 bases respectively, with 10 bases between them. CDR3 protein: CASSPTTVNTEAFF. The CDR3 region has the DNA TGTGCCAGCAGTCCCACAACAGTGAACACTGAAGCTTTCTTT.

This clone was recorded once. The chain joins TRBV27 to TRBJ2-3; no firm D call. Germline loops: CDR1 MNHEY, CDR2 SMNVEV (reference sequence). The CDR3 runs 14 residues. Trimming left V 1 base short and J 0 bases short, with 5 bases between. The CDR3 DNA reads as TGTGCCAGCAGTTTATGGGTGAGCACAGATACGCAGTATTTT. Translating gives CASSLWVSTDTQYF.

The V call is TRBV3-1 (or the pseudogene TRBV3-2), the J call TRBJ1-1; D remains unclear. In germline, CDR1 is LGHDT, CDR2 YNNKEL (reference sequence). The CDR3 has 14 amino acids. V was cut by 1 base and J by 0 bases, with 6 bases left in between. The CDR3 loop reads CASSQAEVNTEAFF. The CDR3, as DNA: TGTGCCAGCAGCCAAGCAGAGGTGAACACTGAAGCTTTCTTT.

The genes are TRBV18 and TRBJ2-5, with D unresolved. The CDR3 contains 13 residues. Germline V lookup: CDR1 KGHSH, CDR2 LQKENI. V shed 2 bases and J shed 5 bases, with 9 bases lying between them. The CDR3 sequence: CASSPLAWETQYF. In DNA, the CDR3 is TGTGCCAGCTCACCATTAGCCTGGGAGACCCAGTACTTC.

The chain uses TRBV7-8 and TRBJ2-7; weak D call: TRBD2 (5 bases). The germline gives CDR1 SGHVS, CDR2 FQNEAQ. Deletions cut 2 bases from V and 0 bases from J, with 14 bases between. The CDR3 consists of 16 residues. CDR3 residues: CASSLRHSGVSYEQYF. CDR3 bases: TGTGCCAGCAGCTTACGCCACAGCGGAGTCTCCTACGAGCAGTACTTC.

The chain employs TRBV6-1 and TRBJ2-7; 10 bases match TRBD2. Germline CDR1 MNHNS, CDR2 SASEGT. Trimming at V came to 2 bases and at J to 6 bases, leaving 4 bases not matched to a gene. The CDR3 has 14 amino acids. As DNA, the CDR3 is TGTGCCAGCAGTGAATTGGGACTAGCGAGCGAGCAGTACTTC. Protein: CASSELGLASEQYF.

The V call is TRBV27, the J call TRBJ1-5; tentative D call: TRBD1 (6 bases). The germline V gene has CDR1 MNHEY and CDR2 SMNVEV (reference sequence). Trimming removed 2 bases at V and 2 bases at J, with 10 bases between. CDR3 length: 15 residues. The chain's CDR3 is CASSLAGAGNQPQHF. The CDR3 nucleotides are TGTGCCAGCAGTTTAGCAGGGGCCGGCAATCAGCCCCAGCATTTT.

The chain recombines TRBV7-2 with TRBJ2-1; TRBD2 matches 10 bases. Trimming at V came to 2 bases and at J to 6 bases, leaving 7 bases not matched to a gene. The CDR3 contains 16 residues. Looked up from germline, CDR1 is SGHTA and CDR2 is FQGNSA. Here the CDR3 DNA reads TGTGCCAGCAGCTTACATCCCGCTAGCGGGAGCAATGAGCAGTTCTTC. Its translation: CASSLHPASGSNEQFF.

The chain links TRBV7-9 to TRBJ2-2; tentatively, D is TRBD1 (6 bases). The CDR3 runs to 16 residues. V shed 4 bases and J shed 4 bases, with 16 bases lying between them. Germline CDR1 is SEHNR and CDR2 is FQNEAQ (reference sequence). The CDR3 protein is CASSSETGRITGELFF. The DNA for the CDR3 is TGTGCCAGCAGCTCGGAGACAGGTCGAATCACCGGGGAGCTGTTTTTT.

The chain recombines TRBV7-9 with TRBJ1-5, with D possibly TRBD1 on 6 matching bases. The CDR3 covers 16 residues. The ends were cut back, 3 bases at V and 2 bases at J, with 14 bases in the middle. Germline CDR1 is SEHNR and CDR2 is FQNEAQ (reference sequence). The CDR3 is CASSFSGVGGNQPQHF. The CDR3 DNA is TGTGCCAGCAGCTTCTCAGGGGTTGGTGGCAATCAGCCCCAGCATTTT.

This clone was seen a few times. V is TRBV30 and J is TRBJ2-4, with 9 bases matching TRBD2. Germline values: CDR1 GTSNPN, CDR2 SVGIG (reference sequence). The junction had 13 bases not matched to a gene; V was cut back by 4 bases and J by 9 bases. The CDR3 contains 15 residues. In nucleotides, the CDR3 is TGTGCCTGGACCAGACTAGCGGCGCCGGGTAGCATTCAGTACTTC. Translated, it gives CAWTRLAAPGSIQYF.

The sample holds a few counts of this clone. The chain combines TRBV29-1 with TRBJ1-5, with D uncertain. The germline gives CDR1 SQVTM, CDR2 ANQGSEA. This CDR3 has 12 amino acids. The ends were cut back, 6 bases at V and 7 bases at J, with 13 bases in the middle. This CDR3 reads CSVSEGGQPQHF. DNA for the CDR3: TGCAGCGTATCAGAAGGAGGGCAGCCCCAGCATTTT.

This chain connects TRBV7-3 to TRBJ1-5; D is possibly TRBD1 (6 bases). The ends were cut back, 5 bases at V and 6 bases at J, with 20 bases in the middle. The CDR3 has 16 amino acids. Germline CDR1 reads SGHTA; CDR2 reads FQGTGA. The CDR3 DNA reads as TGTGCCAGCAGCCCCTCGGGTAGGCAGGGGATTCAGCCCCAGCATTTT. It specifies CASSPSGRQGIQPQHF. The full variable domain, in which reference TRBV7-3 and TRBJ1-5 provide the parts outside the CDR3, is GAGVSQTPSNKVTEKGKYVELRCDPISGHTALYWYRQSLGQGPEFLIYFQGTGAADDSGLPNDRFFAVRPEGSVSTLKIQRTERGDSAVYLCASSPSGRQGIQPQHFGDGTRLSIL.

The chain links TRBV4-2 to TRBJ1-1; 7 bases agree with TRBD1. CDR1 LGHNA and CDR2 YNFKEQ come from the germline V gene. V lost 4 bases and J lost 2; bases outside the gene matches: 13. This CDR3 region has 17 residues. In nucleotides, the CDR3 is TGTGCCAGCAGCCTTCGACAGGGCGAGGGTCGTAACACTGAAGCTTTCTTT. Amino acids: CASSLRQGEGRNTEAFF.

V is TRBV5-1 and J is TRBJ2-3, with 7 bases fitting TRBD2. Unmatched junction bases numbered 12, after V lost 4 bases and J lost 4 bases. CDR3 length: 16 residues. Germline lookup yields CDR1 SGHRS and CDR2 YFSETQ. CDR3 sequence: CASSPRTRKVPDTQYF. For the CDR3, the DNA is TGCGCCAGCAGCCCGAGGACTAGAAAGGTCCCAGATACGCAGTATTTT. The variable domain in full, with the rest retrieved from reference TRBV5-1 and TRBJ2-3, is KAGVTQTPRYLIKTRGQQVTLSCSPISGHRSVSWYQQTPGQGLQFLFEYFSETQRNKGNFPGRFSGRQFSNSRSEMNVSTLELGDSALYLCASSPRTRKVPDTQYFGPGTRLTVL.

On this clone: An end of the junction does not agree with germline; a read error may underlie this. The rearrangement uses TRBV6-5 and TRBJ1-1, with D tentatively TRBD1 (5 bases). Germline V CDR1 and CDR2: MNHEY, SVGAGI. The CDR3 extends over 14 amino acids. The CDR3 nucleotides are TGTGCCAGCACTTACACGCAGGGTGGGACTGAAGCTTTCTTT. Protein product: CASTYTQGGTEAFF.

This clone has more than one count but fewer than ten. The gene calls are TRBV3-1 (or the pseudogene TRBV3-2) and TRBJ2-2; 12 positions match TRBD2. CDR1 is LGHDT and CDR2 is YNNKEL in the germline V gene (reference sequence). The J segment lost 4 bases and the V segment lost 2 bases, leaving 8 bases of the junction unmatched. This CDR3 is 18 amino acids long. The CDR3, as DNA: TGTGCCAGCAGCCAACCCCTAGCGGGAGGGCCGTCCACCGGGGAGCTGTTTTTT. This gives the protein CASSQPLAGGPSTGELFF.

The chain combines TRBV19 with TRBJ1-1; 10 bases are shared with TRBD1. Per the germline V gene, CDR1 is LNHDA and CDR2 is SQIVND (reference sequence). The CDR3 consists of 13 residues. V gave up 6 bases and J gave up 4 bases; unmatched junction bases: 2. CDR3: CASSGQGGTEAFF. CDR3 DNA: TGTGCCAGTAGCGGACAGGGGGGCACTGAAGCTTTCTTT.